This TCR beta chain was identified in a study of control samples from healthy donors and cancer patients. This CDR3 has 14 residues. The J segment lost 1 base and the V segment lost 5 bases, leaving 4 bases of the junction unmatched. Germline V gene sequence: CDR1 MNHEY, CDR2 SMNVEV (reference sequence). Clones were read by immunoSEQ multiplex PCR, and TCRdb kept only the in-frame ones, dropping some. The sample includes 80,000 to 100,000 clones, about nine tenths of them seen just once. The chain has TRBV27 and TRBJ1-2; 7 nucleotides agree with TRBD1. This receptor was taken from a human donor in good health. The donor label of this sample is uncertain. The specimen sequenced was blood. The CDR3 bases are TGTGCCAGCAGTCCCGGGACAGTTAACTATGGCTACACCTTC. It is translated as CASSPGTVNYGYTF.